This T cell receptor (beta chain) was identified in a study of T-cell reconstitution after alpha-beta-depleted transplantation in children. Findings and limits, study-wide: It was newly produced T cells that mostly accounted for T-cell counts and diversity one year after transplant.

This clonotype has only a few counts. Its specificity is not known. This CDR3 region has 14 residues. Germline V gene data show CDR1 as KGHSH and CDR2 as LQKENI. V was clipped by 0 bases and J by 0 bases, with 4 bases between them. TCRbeta library construction was performed incorporating unique molecular identifiers. TCRdb itself ran the PCR reads through MiXCR, one entry per CDR3 protein. The sample has about 500,000 distinct CDR3 sequences, roughly an eighth seen once; the top ten hold 12% to 15%. The receptor was derived from a female patient aged 2-9 years who had a stem cell transplant for aplastic anemia, so the T cells may come from the graft donor. V gene TRBV18 combines with J gene TRBJ2-3, with D hard to call. The sample here was PBMCs, mostly from graft donor cells, taken 180 days after TCRalphabeta/CD19-depleted stem cell transplant. CDR3 protein: CASSPPMSTDTQYF. The CDR3 bases are TGTGCCAGCTCACCACCGATGAGCACAGATACGCAGTATTTT.